This TCR beta chain derives from a study of metastatic and nonmetastatic thyroid tumors. Thyroid surgery was performed in patients who had received no treatment beforehand. Trimming stripped 7 bases from V and 7 bases from J, with 22 bases between. The CDR3 has 15 amino acids. Germline CDR1 and CDR2: MDHEN and SYDVKM. TCRdb re-called the PCR reads through MiXCR. Of several thousand clones listed, around 28% are singletons. The rearrangement links TRBV28 to TRBJ2-5, with D possibly TRBD2 on 7 matching bases. Sequencing was performed on tumor tissue. The origin of this receptor is a female donor with papillary thyroid cancer or a benign thyroid nodule (not recorded which). Some clones in this sample may be carry-over from other donors' samples. The CDR3 sequence: CASITVGGASGTQYF. The CDR3 DNA is TGTGCCAGCATTACCGTAGGGGGGGCATCGGGGACCCAGTACTTC.